This T cell receptor (beta chain) comes out of a study of T-cell memory formation after mild COVID-19. With respect to this clonotype: Its matching antigen is unknown.

Barcoded TCR alpha and TCR beta cDNA libraries with UMIs came from 5'RACE using constant-segment primers. TCRdb reprocessed the 5' RACE reads via MiXCR and lists one record per CDR3 protein. The table includes roughly 240,000 distinct CDR3 sequences, roughly 16% detected once. Findings of the study overall: The study found contracting CD4+ clones mainly in CM and EM and contracting CD8+ clones in EMRA. CD4+ bias marked clones expanding day 15 to 37, unlike balanced contracting clones. Still unconfirmed is whether the second-wave clones peaking on day 37 recognized SARS-CoV-2.

Per germline, CDR1 DFQATT and CDR2 SNEGSKA (reference sequence). J lost 1 base, V lost 0 bases, and 4 bases had no gene match. The CDR3 totals 15 residues. The sequence derives from a man between 18 and 35 years old who had mild COVID-19 (a few samples of this study predate the infection). Cell type and time point are not known. The chain joins TRBV20-1 to TRBJ2-5; 8 positions agree with TRBD1. Sequencing was carried out using PBMCs or a T cell subset sorted from them (not recorded which). In DNA, the CDR3 is TGCAGTGCTAGAGACGGACAGGGTCTCCAAGAGACCCAGTACTTC. It codes for CSARDGQGLQETQYF.